Listed below are T cell receptor beta chains from one sample, sequenced in a study of blood T cell repertoires in COVID-19. Some clones are missing from TCRdb's copy, which holds only in-frame ones; the method was immunoSEQ multiplex PCR. The repertoire has fewer than 300,000 clones, about nine tenths of them found once; the top ten carry 2.3%. The sample comprised PBMCs or T cells enriched from blood (not recorded which). The receptors were sampled from a woman in her thirties or forties with acute COVID-19. Each CDR3 is given with its conserved first and last residue. The order of the fields is V gene, D gene, clone size, J gene, CDR3 protein, CDR3 DNA. D genes are given only for firm matches. Some rows have no size entry. The others give once, few or many, or a class for an expanded clone.

TRBV7-3,-,-,TRBJ1-4,CASSVRYLHATNEKLFF,TGTGCCAGCAGCGTCAGGTATCTCCATGCAACTAATGAAAAACTGTTTTTT
TRBV3-1/TRBV3-2,-,-,TRBJ1-4,CASSLRQYNEKLFF,TGTGCCAGCAGCCTAAGACAGTATAATGAAAAACTGTTTTTT
TRBV9,-,-,TRBJ2-7,CASSVSGLMEAEQYF,TGTGCCAGCAGCGTCTCCGGACTAATGGAGGCCGAGCAGTACTTC
TRBV3-1/TRBV3-2,TRBD2,many,TRBJ2-7,CASSQGGRGYEQYF,TGTGCCAGCAGCCAAGGCGGGAGGGGGTACGAGCAGTACTTC
TRBV7-3,TRBD1,-,TRBJ2-7,CASSSPGTGLYEQYF,TGTGCCAGCAGCTCACCCGGGACAGGGCTGTACGAGCAGTACTTC
TRBV28,TRBD2,-,TRBJ2-7,CASRSPAGDGDYEQYF,TGTGCCAGCCGATCCCCCGCGGGGGACGGGGACTACGAGCAGTACTTC
TRBV9,-,-,TRBJ2-5,CASSEGGGSRVTQYF,TGTGCCAGCAGCGAGGGGGGAGGGTCGCGGGTGACCCAGTACTTC
TRBV10-3,TRBD1,-,TRBJ1-1,CATGMTDRGNTEAFF,TGTGCCACCGGAATGACGGACAGGGGGAACACTGAAGCTTTCTTT
TRBV19,TRBD1,-,TRBJ2-7,CASSIPGQRTYEQYF,TGTGCCAGTAGTATCCCGGGACAGCGGACCTACGAGCAGTACTTC
TRBV2,-,-,TRBJ1-1,CASSEHLVRALLLAFF,TGTGCCAGCAGTGAACACTTGGTCAGGGCCCTCTTGCTAGCTTTCTTT
TRBV5-4,TRBD1,-,TRBJ2-5,CASSLNRGQETQYF,TGTGCCAGCAGCTTGAACAGGGGTCAAGAGACCCAGTACTTC
TRBV2,-,-,TRBJ1-6,CASLDNSPLHF,TGTGCCAGCCTAGATAATTCACCCCTCCACTTT
TRBV5-8,-,-,TRBJ1-1,CASRKGVRNTEAFF,TGTGCCAGCAGAAAGGGGGTAAGGAACACTGAAGCTTTCTTT
TRBV21-1,-,-,TRBJ2-5,CASTPSIRLAGGQETQYF,TGTGCCAGCACCCCCTCCATCCGACTAGCGGGGGGCCAAGAGACCCAGTACTTC
TRBV11-2,-,-,TRBJ1-3,CASSPLGSTGDTIYF,TGTGCCAGCAGCCCATTGGGATCTACGGGGGACACCATATATTTT
TRBV19,-,once,TRBJ2-5,CASNRGRRARETQYF,TGTGCCAGTAATAGGGGCAGGAGGGCGAGAGAGACCCAGTACTTC
TRBV18,TRBD1,many,TRBJ1-2,CASSPGTDYGYTF,TGTGCCAGCTCACCCGGGACAGACTATGGCTACACCTTC
TRBV4-1,-,-,TRBJ2-3,CASKAGRLTDTQYF,TGCGCCAGCAAAGCCGGAAGACTCACAGATACGCAGTATTTT
TRBV19,TRBD1,-,TRBJ1-1,CASSIGRLTGARGTEAFF,TGTGCCAGTAGTATAGGTAGGTTGACAGGGGCCAGGGGCACTGAAGCTTTCTTT
TRBV6-5,TRBD2,-,TRBJ2-7,CASSPQAGPYEQYF,TGTGCCAGCAGTCCTCAAGCGGGGCCCTACGAGCAGTACTTC
TRBV5-1,-,-,TRBJ1-1,CASSLRGGNTEAFF,TGCGCCAGCAGCTTGCGAGGTGGGAACACTGAAGCTTTCTTT
TRBV9,-,-,TRBJ1-6,CASSPGNRNSPLHF,TGTGCCAGCAGCCCGGGTAACCGAAATTCACCCCTCCACTTT
TRBV7-9,-,-,TRBJ1-1,CASSLGGPNTEAFF,TGTGCCAGCAGCTTGGGGGGACCGAACACTGAAGCTTTCTTT
TRBV5-8,-,-,TRBJ2-2,CASSLVAVPRELFF,TGTGCCAGCAGCTTGGTGGCCGTACCTCGGGAGCTGTTTTTT